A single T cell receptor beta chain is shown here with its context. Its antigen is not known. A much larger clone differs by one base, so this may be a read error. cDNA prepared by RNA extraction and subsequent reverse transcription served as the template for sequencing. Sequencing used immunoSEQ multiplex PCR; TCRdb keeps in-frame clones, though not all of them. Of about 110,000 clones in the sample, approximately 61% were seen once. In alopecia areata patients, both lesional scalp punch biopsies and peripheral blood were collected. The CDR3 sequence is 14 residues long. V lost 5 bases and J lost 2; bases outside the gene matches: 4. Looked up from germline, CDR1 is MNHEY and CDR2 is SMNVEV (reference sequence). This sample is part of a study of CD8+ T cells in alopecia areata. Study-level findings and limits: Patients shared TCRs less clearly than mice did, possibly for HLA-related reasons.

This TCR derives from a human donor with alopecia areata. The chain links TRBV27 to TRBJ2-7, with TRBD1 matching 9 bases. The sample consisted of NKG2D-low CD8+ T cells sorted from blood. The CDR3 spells CASSPGQGPYEQYF. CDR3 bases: TGTGCCAGCAGTCCGGGACAGGGCCCCTACGAGCAGTACTTC.